Included here is one T cell receptor (beta chain) sequence, with context. V lost 5 bases to trimming and J lost 7 bases; unmatched junction nucleotides: 12. This CDR3 region has 16 residues. CDR1 is MNHEY, CDR2 SMNVEV, per germline (reference sequence). Sequencing was performed with immunoSEQ multiplex PCR; in TCRdb, only in-frame clones are kept and a portion is missing. The sample has 190,000 or so clones; almost 85% are singletons. This sample is part of a study of blood T cell repertoires in COVID-19. Study background: The United States, Italy and Spain supplied acute and convalescent COVID-19 samples.

This sequence was found in a human donor with acute or convalescent COVID-19. The donor label of this sample is uncertain. The specimen sequenced was peripheral blood. The rearrangement joins TRBV27 to TRBJ2-5, with TRBD2 matching over 11 bases. CDR3 nucleotides: TGTGCCAGCAGTCAGGGTAGCGGGAGGGCCGGGGGGACCCAGTACTTC. As protein: CASSQGSGRAGGTQYF.